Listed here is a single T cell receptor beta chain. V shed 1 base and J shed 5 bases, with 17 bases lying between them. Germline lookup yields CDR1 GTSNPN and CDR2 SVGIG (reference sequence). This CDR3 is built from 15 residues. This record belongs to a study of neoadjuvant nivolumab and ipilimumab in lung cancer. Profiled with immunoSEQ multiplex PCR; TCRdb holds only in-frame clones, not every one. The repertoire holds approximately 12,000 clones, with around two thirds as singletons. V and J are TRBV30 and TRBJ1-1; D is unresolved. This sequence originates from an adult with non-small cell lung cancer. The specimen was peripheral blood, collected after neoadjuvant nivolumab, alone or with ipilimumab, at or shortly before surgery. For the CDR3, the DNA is TGTGCCTGGAGTGGGGCCTTCCCGGGGTGGACTGAAGCTTTCTTT. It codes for CAWSGAFPGWTEAFF. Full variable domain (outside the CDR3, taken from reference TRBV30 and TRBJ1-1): SQTIHQWPATLVQPVGSPLSLECTVEGTSNPNLYWYRQAAGRGLQLLFYSVGIGQISSEVPQNLSASRPQDRQFILSSKKLLLSDSGFYLCAWSGAFPGWTEAFFGQGTRLTVV.